The 29 T cell receptor beta chains below were found in one sample sequenced in a study of graft-versus-host responses after intestinal transplantation. Processing released intraepithelial and lamina propria lymphocytes from the graft tissue. Repertoires were generated with immunoSEQ multiplex PCR, while TCRdb's copy carries only in-frame clones and drops some. The data show approximately 8,800 clones, about 74% seen once. The sample here was ileum tissue, taken nearly 500 days after intestinal transplant. The receptors stem from a human patient who received an intestinal transplant, so some T cells may come from the graft donor.

V gene TRBV6-5 combines with J gene TRBJ2-7, with 7 bases aligning to TRBD2. The germline V gene encodes CDR1 MNHEY and CDR2 SVGAGI. With 5 bases clipped from V and 12 bases from J, the junction kept 13 bases outside the gene matches. CDR3 length: 13 residues. CDR3 residues: CASSGGKREGMYF. In nucleotides, the CDR3 is TGTGCCAGCAGTGGGGGGAAGAGGGAGGGGATGTACTTC.

The rearrangement links TRBV6-6 to TRBJ2-2; TRBD1 might be the D (6 bases). V lost 6 bases and J 1 base, leaving 12 bases between the germline ends. Germline V gene data show CDR1 as MNHNY and CDR2 as SVGAGI (reference sequence). This CDR3 is 15 amino acids long. The CDR3 DNA follows: TGTGCCAGCAGAACCGGACAGAAGAACACCGGGGAGCTGTTTTTT. This translates into CASRTGQKNTGELFF.

The rearrangement links TRBV5-5 to TRBJ2-7; 8 bases match TRBD1. The CDR3 has 14 amino acids. Trimming cost V 2 bases and J 0 bases; bases outside gene matches: 1. Germline assignment: CDR1 SGHKS and CDR2 YYEKEE (reference sequence). CDR3 residues: CASSFGQGSYEQYF. Here the CDR3 DNA reads TGTGCCAGCAGCTTCGGACAGGGCTCCTACGAGCAGTACTTC.

The chain uses TRBV18 and TRBJ1-4; weak D call: TRBD1 (5 bases). V was pared by 0 bases and J by 5 bases, with 19 bases between. CDR1 is KGHSH and CDR2 is LQKENI in the germline V gene. This CDR3 has 18 residues. CDR3 in amino acids: CASSPPNSSGRRNEKLFF. CDR3 DNA sequence: TGTGCCAGCTCACCACCGAACTCATCGGGACGCCGGAATGAAAAACTGTTTTTT.

The rearrangement uses TRBV7-9 and TRBJ2-1, with TRBD2 matching 7 bases. The CDR3 extends over 19 amino acids. Germline V gene lookup returns CDR1 SEHNR and CDR2 FQNEAQ (reference sequence). Germline trimming cut 2 bases from V and 7 bases from J; bases unmatched to any gene: 20. CDR3 protein: CASSLRGGSRELQGNEQFF. The CDR3 coding sequence is TGTGCCAGCAGCTTACGCGGGGGTAGCCGGGAACTCCAAGGGAATGAGCAGTTCTTC.

This chain uses TRBV11-2 with TRBJ2-5; D gene uncertain. The CDR3 contains 12 residues. The ends were cut back, 0 bases at V and 4 bases at J, with 3 bases in the middle. CDR1 and CDR2 (germline): SGHAT, FQNNGV. CDR3 region: CASSLEGETQYF. CDR3 coding DNA: TGTGCCAGCAGCTTAGAAGGAGAGACCCAGTACTTC.

This clone was detected a few times. This chain connects TRBV5-1 to TRBJ2-1; 8 nucleotides agree with TRBD2. Germline V CDR1 and CDR2: SGHRS, YFSETQ. Trimming at V came to 4 bases and at J to 1 base, leaving 10 bases not matched to a gene. This CDR3 spans 17 amino acids. DNA of the CDR3: TGCGCCAGCAGCACCGGTGGAGGGACTAGGTCCTACAATGAGCAGTTCTTC. Translating it yields CASSTGGGTRSYNEQFF.

The chain carries TRBV9 and TRBJ1-1; D is perhaps TRBD1 (6 bases). V lost 0 bases to trimming and J lost 6 bases, with 12 bases between them. This CDR3 spans 14 amino acids. CDR1 and CDR2 (germline): SGDLS, YYNGEE. CDR3 residues: CASSVGGTLAEAFF. Written as DNA, the CDR3 is TGTGCCAGCAGCGTAGGCGGGACACTCGCTGAAGCTTTCTTT.

The gene calls are TRBV7-2 and TRBJ1-1, with D uncertain. This CDR3 spans 14 amino acids. Trimming took off 5 bases at V and 3 bases at J, with 13 bases between the two ends. Germline loops: CDR1 SGHTA, CDR2 FQGNSA. The DNA of the CDR3 is TGTGCCAGCAGCCTTTCGACGGTTTACACTGAAGCTTTCTTT. Translating it yields CASSLSTVYTEAFF.

The V call is TRBV29-1, the J call TRBJ2-5, with 7 bases fitting TRBD2. Germline V gene sequence: CDR1 SQVTM, CDR2 ANQGSEA. The CDR3 runs 14 residues. With V trimmed by 4 bases and J by 5 bases, 10 bases remained unmatched. Written as DNA, the CDR3 is TGCAGCGTTGTTCTGAGGGCGGGAGCGGAGACCCAGTACTTC. The encoded protein is CSVVLRAGAETQYF. The full variable domain, completed using reference TRBV29-1 and TRBJ2-5, is SAVISQKPSRDICQRGTSLTIQCQVDSQVTMMFWYRQQPGQSLTLIATANQGSEATYESGFVIDKFPISRPNLTFSTLTVSNMSPEDSSIYLCSVVLRAGAETQYFGPGTRLLVL.

This clone was counted between two and nine times. The chain uses TRBV4-1 and TRBJ2-1, with D possibly TRBD2 on 5 matching bases. The CDR3 loop spans 16 amino acids. Trimming stripped 0 bases from V and 0 bases from J, with 9 bases between. Germline CDR1 reads MGHRA; CDR2 reads YSYEKL. In DNA form, the CDR3 reads TGCGCCAGCAGCCAAGAGGAGCGGTCCTCCTACAATGAGCAGTTCTTC. This translates into CASSQEERSSYNEQFF.

The chain uses TRBV10-3 and TRBJ2-7; no clear D. With 4 bases removed from V and 6 bases from J, the gap between germline ends came to 7 bases. The V gene's germline CDR1 is ENHRY and CDR2 SYGVKD. This CDR3 has 11 amino acids. CDR3 sequence reads: CAISVASEQYF. For the CDR3, the DNA is TGTGCCATCAGTGTAGCATCCGAGCAGTACTTC.

The chain couples TRBV6-1 to TRBJ1-2; 12 nucleotides align to TRBD1. The CDR3 loop spans 15 amino acids. Germline V CDR1 and CDR2: MNHNS, SASEGT. V was clipped by 7 bases and J by 2 bases; unmatched bases: 5. CDR3 bases: TGTGCCAGCACCGACGGGACAGGGGGCAACTATGGCTACACCTTC. It codes for CASTDGTGGNYGYTF.

The rearrangement joins TRBV5-1 to TRBJ2-1, with 7 bases that match TRBD1. This CDR3 has 16 residues. V was pared by 1 base and J by 4 bases, with 8 bases of the junction left unmatched. From germline, CDR1 is SGHRS and CDR2 YFSETQ. The CDR3 loop reads CASSLTPGQRYNEQFF. CDR3 DNA sequence: TGCGCCAGCAGCTTGACTCCGGGACAGCGTTACAATGAGCAGTTCTTC.

This chain uses TRBV5-1 with TRBJ1-4, with 9 bases fitting TRBD1. J was trimmed by 3 bases and V by 4 bases; bases with no gene match: 1. Per the germline V gene, CDR1 is SGHRS and CDR2 is YFSETQ. The CDR3 totals 14 residues. The CDR3 coding sequence is TGCGCCAGCAGCCGGGACAGGGCTAATGAAAAACTGTTTTTT. This sequence encodes CASSRDRANEKLFF.

This clone has only a few counts. The rearrangement uses TRBV29-1 and TRBJ1-3, with a weak D call TRBD1 (5 bases). CDR3 length equals 14 residues. Germline assignment: CDR1 SQVTM and CDR2 ANQGSEA. The ends were cut back, 7 bases at V and 2 bases at J, with 15 bases in the middle. The CDR3 region has the DNA TGCAGCGCCTCCCCGGGGCAGCCTGGAAACACCATATATTTT. Encoded protein: CSASPGQPGNTIYF.

As DNA, the CDR3 is TGTGCCAGCTCACCACCGACTAGCACAGATACGCAGTATTTT. Translated: CASSPPTSTDTQYF. The chain joins TRBV18 to TRBJ2-3; no clear D. Germline V lookup: CDR1 KGHSH, CDR2 LQKENI. V was cut by 0 bases and J by 0 bases, with 4 bases left in between. This CDR3 spans 14 amino acids.

The J gene is TRBJ2-5, the V gene TRBV10-2; D is possibly TRBD1 or TRBD2 (5 bases each). The ends were cut back, 6 bases at V and 4 bases at J, with 12 bases in the middle. This CDR3 region has 13 residues. Per the germline V gene, CDR1 is WSHSY and CDR2 is SAAADI. The CDR3 nucleotides are TGCGCCAGCAGCGCCGGGACGGTAGAGACCCAGTACTTC. This sequence encodes CASSAGTVETQYF.

The rearrangement uses TRBV5-5 and TRBJ2-7, with D maybe TRBD1 (5 bases). The CDR3 covers 15 residues. The germline V gene has CDR1 SGHKS and CDR2 YYEKEE (reference sequence). Trimming removed 0 bases at V and 4 bases at J, with 14 bases between. CDR3 residues: CASSLDCRDLYEQYF. Written as DNA, the CDR3 is TGTGCCAGCAGCTTGGACTGCAGGGATCTGTACGAGCAGTACTTC.

The chain uses TRBV4-2 and TRBJ2-2; D gene unclear. Looked up from germline, CDR1 is LGHNA and CDR2 is YNFKEQ. This CDR3 is 16 amino acids long. The V end was cut by 0 bases, the J end by 3 bases, with 11 bases between. The CDR3 reads CASSQDRRMDTGELFF. CDR3 nucleotides: TGTGCCAGCAGCCAAGATCGCCGGATGGACACCGGGGAGCTGTTTTTT.

The chain links TRBV7-9 to TRBJ1-3, with D unresolved. This CDR3 is built from 14 residues. V lost 0 bases and J lost 4, with 7 bases in between. Germline assignment: CDR1 SEHNR and CDR2 FQNEAQ (reference sequence). For the CDR3, the DNA is TGTGCCAGCAGCTTAGCCTCGGAGGGAAACACCATATATTTT. It translates to CASSLASEGNTIYF. Full variable domain (outside the CDR3, taken from reference TRBV7-9 and TRBJ1-3): DTGVSQNPRHKITKRGQNVTFRCDPISEHNRLYWYRQTLGQGPEFLTYFQNEAQLEKSRLLSDRFSAERPKGSFSTLEIQRTEQGDSAMYLCASSLASEGNTIYFGEGSWLTVV.

The rearrangement links TRBV28 to TRBJ1-1; no clear D. The CDR3 sequence is 12 residues long. The V end lost 2 bases, the J end lost 3 bases, and 4 bases lay between the germline ends. Germline V gene data show CDR1 as MDHEN and CDR2 as SYDVKM. As DNA, the CDR3 is TGTGCCAGCAGTTTAGGGGACACTGAAGCTTTCTTT. This gives the protein CASSLGDTEAFF.

The genes are TRBV10-2 and TRBJ1-1; D not certain. The CDR3 covers 13 residues. Trimming shortened V by 5 bases and J by 0 bases, and 7 bases separated the two germline ends. Germline CDR1 and CDR2: WSHSY and SAAADI. The CDR3 region is CASSQTLNTEAFF. DNA for the CDR3: TGCGCCAGCAGTCAGACCCTGAACACTGAAGCTTTCTTT.

This chain joins TRBV5-1 and TRBJ2-7; either TRBD1 or TRBD2 may supply D (6 bases each). This CDR3 has 12 amino acids. V was pared by 0 bases and J by 6 bases, with 7 bases between. Germline V gives CDR1 SGHRS, CDR2 YFSETQ. The CDR3 nucleotides read TGCGCCAGCAGCTTGGGGGGGGCCGAGCAGTACTTC. This sequence encodes CASSLGGAEQYF.

V gene TRBV15 combines with J gene TRBJ2-2; D might be TRBD2 (6 bases). CDR3 length: 15 amino acids. V was shortened by 1 base and J by 2 bases, with 8 bases between the two germline ends. Germline loops: CDR1 LNHNV, CDR2 YYDKDF (reference sequence). The chain's CDR3 is CATSRGGDNTGELFF. DNA for the CDR3: TGTGCCACCAGCAGAGGCGGGGACAACACCGGGGAGCTGTTTTTT.

V usage is TRBV21-1 and J usage is TRBJ2-7; TRBD1 is taken as the D call from the table, unchecked against the DNA. TRBV21-1 is a listed pseudogene. The CDR3 is made up of 15 amino acids. CDR3 DNA: TGTGCCAGCAGCAAAGAGGGGGCAGGAACCTACGAGCAGTACTTC. Translating gives CASSKEGAGTYEQYF.

This clone was seen a few times. The genes are TRBV11-2 and TRBJ2-7; the D gene is possibly TRBD1 (5 bases). The V end lost 1 base, the J end lost 0 bases, and 7 bases lay between the germline ends. The CDR3 is made up of 14 amino acids. The V gene's germline CDR1 is SGHAT and CDR2 FQNNGV. CDR3 coding DNA: TGTGCCAGCAGCTTAGGGACACTCTCCTACGAGCAGTACTTC. Translation: CASSLGTLSYEQYF.

V gene TRBV29-1 combines with J gene TRBJ2-1, with a weak D call TRBD1 (5 bases). The CDR3 is 13 residues long. Germline assignment: CDR1 SQVTM and CDR2 ANQGSEA. V was pared by 1 base and J by 10 bases, with 14 bases between. The CDR3 protein is CSVEGGRVKEQFF. CDR3 in DNA: TGCAGCGTTGAAGGGGGCAGGGTAAAAGAGCAGTTCTTC.

This clone was detected only once. CDR3 amino acids: CASSSVGNTIYF. CDR3 nucleotides: TGTGCCAGCAGTTCCGTCGGAAACACCATATATTTT. This chain uses TRBV6-5 with TRBJ1-3; D not resolved. Germline-derived CDR1 and CDR2 are MNHEY and SVGAGI. This CDR3 comprises 12 residues. V shed 4 bases and J shed 4 bases, with 5 bases lying between them.